This T cell receptor beta chain stems from a study of T-cell memory formation after mild COVID-19. The CDR3 spans 15 residues. The V gene lost 1 base and the J gene lost 2 bases, with 10 bases spanning the gap. Looked up from germline, CDR1 is SGHDT and CDR2 is YYEEEE. A remark on this clonotype: The antigen remains undetermined.

TCRdb re-analysed the 5' RACE reads in MiXCR, keeping a single row per CDR3 protein. In the table there are some 160,000 distinct CDR3 sequences, 30% to 35% of which are singletons. Whole-study findings and limits: CD4/CD8 balance characterized clones contracting day 15 to 85, and CD4+ skew characterized later expanders.

Sample: PBMCs or a T cell subset sorted from them (not recorded which). The origin of this receptor is an adult woman who had mild COVID-19 (a few samples of this study predate the infection). Cell type and time point are not known. The rearrangement links TRBV5-6 to TRBJ2-1; D might be TRBD1 (6 bases). The CDR3 DNA reads TGTGCCAGCAGCTTGTCTCAGGGGCCCTACAATGAGCAGTTCTTC. Encoded protein: CASSLSQGPYNEQFF.